One sample yielded the 5 T cell receptor beta chains listed below, sequenced in a study of identical twins. TCRdb itself ran the 5' RACE reads through MiXCR, one entry per CDR3 protein. The profile shows approximately 700,000 distinct CDR3 sequences, 5.5% to 6.5% of them singletons. Material: naive T cells sorted from blood. These receptors were taken from a man aged 18 to 29 in good health.

This clonotype was seen at least ten times. This chain connects TRBV20-1 to TRBJ2-1; D gene uncertain. The CDR3 consists of 16 residues. The germline CDR1 and CDR2 sequences are DFQATT and SNEGSKA (reference sequence). Trimming pared 2 bases from V and 0 bases from J, leaving 14 bases between. The CDR3 loop reads CSARRIGPSSYNEQFF. The DNA for the CDR3 is TGCAGTGCTAGACGAATAGGGCCGAGCTCCTACAATGAGCAGTTCTTC.

This clonotype was found many times. This chain joins TRBV7-9 and TRBJ2-1, with D possibly matching TRBD1 (5 bases). Germline CDR1 reads SEHNR; CDR2 reads FQNEAQ (reference sequence). Trimming shortened V by 0 bases and J by 6 bases, and 12 bases separated the two germline ends. The CDR3 contains 15 residues. CDR3 nucleotide sequence: TGTGCCAGCAGCTTAGCGGCCGGACAAATCAATGAGCAGTTCTTC. The encoded protein is CASSLAAGQINEQFF. Looking up the rest from reference TRBV7-9 and TRBJ2-1 gives the full variable domain: DTGVSQNPRHKITKRGQNVTFRCDPISEHNRLYWYRQTLGQGPEFLTYFQNEAQLEKSRLLSDRFSAERPKGSFSTLEIQRTEQGDSAMYLCASSLAAGQINEQFFGPGTRLTVL.

In its sample, this clonotype was seen many times. The chain uses TRBV20-1 and TRBJ2-7; TRBD1 aligns across 12 bases. V lost 3 bases and J lost 5; bases outside the gene matches: 8. CDR1 is DFQATT and CDR2 is SNEGSKA in the germline V gene (reference sequence). The CDR3 is 15 amino acids. The CDR3 region is CSASAVGTGGNEQYF. Here the CDR3 DNA reads TGCAGTGCTAGTGCTGTCGGGACAGGGGGCAACGAGCAGTACTTC.

This clonotype was found many times. The rearrangement joins TRBV5-1 to TRBJ2-7; 8 bases align to TRBD2. This CDR3 spans 15 amino acids. Per germline, CDR1 SGHRS and CDR2 YFSETQ. Trimming at V came to 2 bases and at J to 0 bases, leaving 4 bases not matched to a gene. CDR3 in DNA: TGCGCCAGCAGCTTATCCGGGACTAGCTCCTACGAGCAGTACGTC. The encoded protein is CASSLSGTSSYEQYV.

In its sample, this clonotype was seen a few times. The gene calls are TRBV7-9 and TRBJ2-1; no firm D call. V was clipped by 2 bases and J by 7 bases, with 15 bases between them. The CDR3 loop spans 15 amino acids. Germline values: CDR1 SEHNR, CDR2 FQNEAQ (reference sequence). The CDR3 DNA reads TGTGCCAGCAGCTTACTTGGCCCCGAACAAAATGAGCAGTTCTTC. Translation gives CASSLLGPEQNEQFF.